The present T cell receptor beta chain was sequenced within a study of blood T cells in healthy people across ages (dated by TCRdb to the mid-2010s). Background on the whole study: In model experiments, template switching captured about one uniquely barcoded TCR beta cDNA molecule for every two T cells. The donors were split into four age groups: young (average around 15 years), middle-aged (roughly 39), aged (roughly 68) and long-lived (approximately 80). To avoid experimental bias, donors of different ages were randomly spread across the sequencing lanes. The study analyzed two additional independent replicas of 1 million unique cDNA reads from the same blood draw for two donors, one aged 18 to 29 and one aged 80 or older. Using deep sequencing normalized with unique cDNA molecular identifiers, the study measured how TCR beta repertoire diversity changes with age. Study-wide conclusions, independent of this receptor: Because the CMV infection status of the donors was unknown, age-related changes in expanded clonotypes may potentially have been confounded. Estimates of total diversity based on one million sequenced T cells were regarded as lower bounds and as underestimates. Bulk unsorted PBMC profiling prevented conclusive comparison of naive and antigen-experienced compartments. Compared with the aged group, more naive CD4+ T cells, fewer expanded clones and increased TCR diversity were shown by the long-lived group, suggesting age selection. There was a strong correlation between observed TCR beta diversity and the percentage of naive T cells measured by flow cytometry. Observed TCR beta diversity per million T cells fell roughly linearly with age, and a significant reduction was already apparent by age around 36.

At the junction V is shortened by 6 bases and J by 1 base; bases outside the gene matches: 6. For CDR1 and CDR2, the germline V gene lists MNHEY and SVGAGI. From cysteine to phenylalanine, the CDR3 is 15 amino acids long. Only the CDR3 portion is preserved as DNA: 45 bases, with reading frame beginning at the first base. The roughly 39 donors, aged about 6 to 90 years, were systemically healthy Caucasian individuals from Russia. Each donor gave 8 to 10 milliliters of peripheral blood, collected into EDTA-treated Vacutainer tubes. PBMCs were isolated by Ficoll-Paque density-gradient centrifugation, with at least 6.5 million obtained per sample. Total RNA was extracted from PBMCs with Trizol reagent, with at least 5.5 micrograms obtained per sample. The percentages of naive CD45RAhigh/CD27high T cells were determined by flow cytometry on a PBMC aliquot from every donor. Libraries were built with 5' RACE. This sample was sequenced with an Illumina HiSeq 2500. A second PCR of about 7 to 12 cycles was run with a J-beta primer mix and a sample-barcoded 5' primer. Each TCR beta cDNA molecule received a unique molecular identifier from a template-switch 5' adaptor carrying 12 random nucleotides. Each sample yielded at least 3 million CDR3-containing paired-end reads. First-strand cDNA was synthesized from all RNA with the Mint cDNA synthesis kit, primed by a TRBC-specific oligonucleotide. After uracil-DNA glycosylase treatment, a first 18-cycle PCR used universal primers M1SS and BC2_uni_R on all cDNA. Regarding the original processing steps: Normalization of each sample was performed by random selection of 1 million high-quality reads, each carrying a distinct molecular identifier. Instead of being binned into consensus sequences, reads with shared molecular identifiers were discarded. CDR3 identification, clonotype clustering and error correction used MiTCR with a Q25 quality threshold and the strictest error-elimination algorithm. A nonparametric unseen species model using Euler transformation provided a lower-bound estimate of total TCR beta diversity. TCRdb reprocessing: public reads trimmed at Q25 with fastp, clones called with MiXCR, in-frame beta chains kept. Rows are combined by CDR3 protein, so each entry shows the most common genes and DNA. The V and J calls reflect TCRdb's pipeline rather than the authors' work. In all, the sample holds about 640,000 distinct CDR3 sequences, and 45% to 65% of those were seen once. The ten biggest clones cover over 30% of the sample.

With regard to this clonotype: Its antigen target is currently unknown. There are no base qualities to consult, and no much larger clone falls within one base.

This chain is built from TRBV6-5 and TRBJ2-4; 7 central nucleotides agree with TRBD1. The receptor comes from a man aged 55 to 69 in good health. Material: blood. The CDR3 region has the sequence CASSSTGLAKNIQYF. The sequence in DNA is TGTGCCAGCAGCTCGACAGGGTTGGCCAAAAACATTCAGTACTTC.